The 32 T cell receptor beta chains reported below all come from one sample, sequenced in a study of identical twins. In TCRdb, the 5' RACE reads were re-called with MiXCR into one record per CDR3 protein. The top ten hold roughly 1.6% of the sample, which has under 1 million distinct CDR3 sequences, around 12% seen once. The same specimen was also included in a second study, on yellow fever vaccine responses in identical twins.

Input material: PBMCs. Receptors were obtained from a woman between 18 and 29 years old in good health.

The chain recombines TRBV2 with TRBJ2-1, with 14 bases aligning to TRBD2. V was pared by 5 bases and J by 3 bases, with 3 bases of the junction left unmatched. Germline loops: CDR1 SNHLY, CDR2 FYNNEI. This CDR3 spans 16 amino acids. The CDR3 bases are TGTGCCAGCAGTAGAGGGACTAGCGGGGGCTACAATGAGCAGTTCTTC. Encoded protein: CASSRGTSGGYNEQFF.

This chain uses TRBV20-1 with TRBJ2-7, with a weak D call TRBD2 (6 bases). Germline CDR1 is DFQATT and CDR2 is SNEGSKA (reference sequence). CDR3 length equals 14 residues. CDR3 bases: TGCAGCCTGCAGCAGGGACTTCCCCCCTACGAGCAGTACTTC. The encoded protein is CSLQQGLPPYEQYF.

The chain uses TRBV20-1 and TRBJ2-2; D not resolved. This CDR3 comprises 14 residues. Between the trimmed V and J ends, which lost 2 bases and 3 bases, there was a span of 10 bases. Looked up from germline, CDR1 is DFQATT and CDR2 is SNEGSKA (reference sequence). CDR3 nucleotide sequence: TGCAGTGCTAGAAAGGGTGCGGACACCGGGGAGCTGTTTTTT. This encodes CSARKGADTGELFF.

This clonotype was seen ten or more times. V and J are TRBV29-1 and TRBJ2-3, with 7 bases aligning to TRBD1. The germline CDR1 and CDR2 sequences are SQVTM and ANQGSEA. This CDR3 spans 17 amino acids. V was pared by 4 bases and J by 0 bases, with 13 bases of the junction left unmatched. CDR3 sequence (DNA): TGCAGCGTTGGACCTACCGGGACAGCCACTAGCACAGATACGCAGTATTTT. The encoded protein is CSVGPTGTATSTDTQYF.

This clonotype was detected a few times. The rearrangement uses TRBV28 and TRBJ2-7; no clear D gene. The V end lost 6 bases, the J end lost 0 bases, and 15 bases lay between the germline ends. The CDR3 sequence is 15 residues long. Germline V lookup: CDR1 MDHEN, CDR2 SYDVKM. The CDR3 DNA sequence: TGTGCCAGCAGAATGGCGCCAGGCCGCTCCTACGAGCAGTACTTC. Its translation: CASRMAPGRSYEQYF.

This clonotype showed up just a few times. The rearrangement uses TRBV4-1 and TRBJ2-7; D is undetermined. Trimming shortened V by 1 base and J by 3 bases, and 13 bases separated the two germline ends. From germline, CDR1 is MGHRA and CDR2 YSYEKL. The CDR3 sequence is 15 residues long. The CDR3 reads CASSQVAGPIYEQYV. In DNA form, the CDR3 reads TGCGCCAGCAGCCAAGTGGCAGGTCCCATCTACGAGCAGTACGTC.

The chain joins TRBV15 to TRBJ1-2, with D hard to call. Germline V gene lookup returns CDR1 LNHNV and CDR2 YYDKDF (reference sequence). The CDR3 consists of 14 residues. The ends were cut back, 0 bases at V and 4 bases at J, with 9 bases in the middle. CDR3 region: CATSRDRVSYGYTF. In nucleotides, the CDR3 is TGTGCCACCAGCAGAGATCGGGTCTCCTATGGCTACACCTTC.

In this sample, this clonotype turned up many times. The chain joins TRBV11-3 to TRBJ2-5; either TRBD1 or TRBD2 may supply D (5 bases each). Germline loops: CDR1 SGHNT, CDR2 YENEEA. This CDR3 is 14 amino acids long. Trimming stripped 4 bases from V and 5 bases from J, with 14 bases between. CDR3 in DNA: TGTGCCAGCAGCTCCAGGGACCATCGGGAGACCCAGTACTTC. Amino acid sequence: CASSSRDHRETQYF. Together with reference TRBV11-3 and TRBJ2-5, the CDR3 gives the full variable domain: EAGVVQSPRYKIIEKKQPVAFWCNPISGHNTLYWYLQNLGQGPELLIRYENEEAVDDSQLPKDRFSAERLKGVDSTLKIQPAELGDSAVYLCASSSRDHRETQYFGPGTRLLVL.

In this sample, this clonotype turned up once. The chain combines TRBV5-1 with TRBJ2-7; D unresolved. V lost 1 base and J lost 2, with 13 bases in between. The germline V gene encodes CDR1 SGHRS and CDR2 YFSETQ. The CDR3 contains 15 residues. CDR3 protein: CASSLTATNPYEQYF. CDR3 in DNA: TGCGCCAGCAGCTTGACCGCGACCAACCCCTACGAGCAGTACTTC.

The chain is built from TRBV20-1 and TRBJ1-2; TRBD1 might be the D (5 bases). The CDR3 totals 14 residues. Trimming removed 3 bases from V and 10 bases from J, with 21 bases in between. The V gene's germline CDR1 is DFQATT and CDR2 SNEGSKA (reference sequence). This chain's CDR3 is CSARDTSLQNDYTF. In nucleotides, the CDR3 is TGCAGTGCTAGGGACACCTCCCTACAAAATGACTACACCTTC.

This clonotype was seen a few times. The chain has TRBV27 and TRBJ2-7; TRBD1 is a possible D gene (6 bases). CDR3 size: 15 residues. Germline CDR1 is MNHEY and CDR2 is SMNVEV (reference sequence). The V gene lost 2 bases and the J gene lost 2 bases, with 13 bases spanning the gap. Here the CDR3 reads CASSLGGLGTYEQYF. CDR3 nucleotides: TGTGCCAGCAGTTTAGGGGGCCTCGGGACCTACGAGCAGTACTTC.

The chain recombines TRBV9 with TRBJ2-2, with D maybe TRBD1 (6 bases). The CDR3 contains 17 residues. Germline assignment: CDR1 SGDLS and CDR2 YYNGEE. V was clipped by 3 bases and J by 5 bases, with 20 bases between them. The CDR3: CASSGRVTEGVTGELFF. Written as DNA, the CDR3 is TGTGCCAGCAGCGGCCGGGTGACCGAGGGGGTAACCGGGGAGCTGTTTTTT.

This clonotype was seen many times. V usage is TRBV10-3 and J usage is TRBJ1-6; possibly TRBD1 for D (6 bases). The V end lost 0 bases, the J end lost 6 bases, and 15 bases lay between the germline ends. From germline, CDR1 is ENHRY and CDR2 SYGVKD. The CDR3 spans 17 residues. The CDR3 DNA sequence: TGTGCCATCAGTGAGTCACAAACGGGGGGCAGTAATTCACCCCTCCACTTT. It translates to CAISESQTGGSNSPLHF.

This clonotype showed up just a few times. The rearrangement joins TRBV21-1 to TRBJ1-1; no DNA check was done on the table's D call, TRBD1. TRBV21-1 is recorded as a pseudogene. This CDR3 has 13 amino acids. The CDR3 DNA sequence: TGTGCCAGCAGCAAAGGAGGGGGCACTGAAGCTTTCTTT. Translation: CASSKGGGTEAFF.

This clonotype was seen a handful of times. This chain uses TRBV5-1 with TRBJ1-2; TRBD1 might be the D (5 bases). The CDR3 spans 13 residues. V lost 4 bases and J lost 4, with 11 bases in between. Germline V gene sequence: CDR1 SGHRS, CDR2 YFSETQ. The CDR3, as DNA: TGCGCCAGCAGCCCTCAGGGCGTCTATGGCTACACCTTC. It specifies CASSPQGVYGYTF.

The chain links TRBV6-1 to TRBJ2-4, with 7 bases lining up with TRBD1. Germline trimming cut 5 bases from V and 9 bases from J; bases unmatched to any gene: 10. This CDR3 contains 14 residues. Per germline, CDR1 MNHNS and CDR2 SASEGT. The CDR3: CASSKTGIVAIQYF. CDR3 bases: TGTGCCAGCAGTAAGACAGGGATAGTCGCCATTCAGTACTTC.

This clonotype was seen only a few times. This chain links TRBV11-3 with TRBJ1-5; the D gene is possibly TRBD1 (6 bases). Trimming removed 3 bases from V and 4 bases from J, with 19 bases in between. Germline assignment: CDR1 SGHNT and CDR2 YENEEA. The CDR3 has 17 amino acids. CDR3 sequence: CASSFPRRRGPNQPQHF. CDR3 DNA sequence: TGTGCCAGCAGCTTCCCAAGGCGCAGGGGCCCTAATCAGCCCCAGCATTTT.

This clonotype has more than one count but fewer than ten. V is TRBV19 and J is TRBJ2-1; 14 positions match TRBD2. CDR3 size: 16 residues. CDR1 and CDR2 from the germline V gene are LNHDA and SQIVND (reference sequence). The ends lost 4 bases at V and 6 bases at J; junction bases unmatched: 5. The CDR3 loop is CASSTPGLAGVNEQFF. The CDR3 coding sequence is TGTGCCAGTAGTACTCCGGGACTAGCGGGAGTCAATGAGCAGTTCTTC.

The V call is TRBV20-1, the J call TRBJ2-7, with 7 bases matching TRBD2. The CDR3 is 11 residues long. The V gene's germline CDR1 is DFQATT and CDR2 SNEGSKA (reference sequence). Germline trimming cut 6 bases from V and 6 bases from J; bases unmatched to any gene: 5. The chain's CDR3 is CSAVVAGEQYF. CDR3 sequence (DNA): TGCAGTGCGGTGGTAGCGGGCGAGCAGTACTTC.

The table lists this clonotype with a few counts. The V call is TRBV5-6, the J call TRBJ2-5; D remains unclear. The CDR3 is 14 amino acids. Germline V gene data show CDR1 as SGHDT and CDR2 as YYEEEE. Trimming left V 1 base short and J 4 bases short, with 11 bases between. CDR3: CASSLTFTLETQYF. Here the CDR3 DNA reads TGTGCCAGCAGCTTGACGTTTACGTTAGAGACCCAGTACTTC.

This clonotype was counted between two and nine times. The CDR3 sequence: CASSISSGSTDTQYF. The CDR3 nucleotides read TGTGCCAGTAGTATTTCTAGCGGGAGTACAGATACGCAGTATTTT. The chain links TRBV19 to TRBJ2-3; TRBD2 matches at 10 bases. This CDR3 is 15 amino acids long. The germline CDR1 and CDR2 sequences are LNHDA and SQIVND (reference sequence). The trim removed 3 bases at V and 3 bases at J, leaving 3 bases unmatched.

The gene calls are TRBV3-1 and TRBJ2-7, with D possibly matching TRBD1 (6 bases). Trimming shortened V by 6 bases and J by 9 bases, and 24 bases separated the two germline ends. The CDR3 runs 15 residues. Germline CDR1 LGHDT, CDR2 YNNKEL (reference sequence). The chain's CDR3 is CASSTIGTSLLGQYF. CDR3 bases: TGTGCCAGCAGTACAATCGGGACATCCCTCCTTGGGCAGTACTTC.

This clonotype was seen more than once but under ten times. This chain connects TRBV25-1 to TRBJ1-1; TRBD1 is a possible D gene (5 bases). From germline, CDR1 is MGHDK and CDR2 SYGVNS. V shed 3 bases and J shed 11 bases, with 16 bases lying between them. The CDR3 spans 13 residues. The CDR3 sequence: CASSEPGRAVAFF. The CDR3 region has the DNA TGTGCCAGCAGTGAGCCGGGCAGGGCCGTGGCTTTCTTT.

The chain employs TRBV12-3 or TRBV12-4 and TRBJ1-1; D is unclear. CDR3 length: 16 amino acids. Trimming pared 6 bases from V and 5 bases from J, leaving 22 bases between. The CDR3 nucleotides read TGTGCCAGCAGCCCCCTCGGTGTTTATAATGGAACTGAAGCTTTCTTT. It translates to CASSPLGVYNGTEAFF.

This clonotype turned up a few times. The genes are TRBV24-1 and TRBJ1-1; 8 bases are shared with TRBD1. Germline V lookup: CDR1 KGHDR, CDR2 SFDVKD. CDR3 length: 16 amino acids. Germline trimming cut 2 bases from V and 0 bases from J; bases unmatched to any gene: 4. The CDR3 bases are TGTGCCACCAGTGATTCCGGACAGGGAATGAACACTGAAGCTTTCTTT. Translation gives CATSDSGQGMNTEAFF.

This chain uses TRBV7-6 with TRBJ2-3, with 7 bases fitting TRBD2. Trimming removed 1 base from V and 7 bases from J; junction bases left unmatched: 11. The germline V gene has CDR1 SGHVS and CDR2 FNYEAQ. This CDR3 has 16 residues. The CDR3 DNA reads TGTGCCAGCAGCTTAGGGGGGGGAACAGCGGGAAATACGCAGTATTTT. This sequence encodes CASSLGGGTAGNTQYF.

The V call is TRBV28, the J call TRBJ2-6; D possibly corresponds to TRBD2 (6 bases). Trimming removed 2 bases from V and 2 bases from J, with 13 bases in between. This CDR3 region has 17 residues. CDR1 is MDHEN and CDR2 is SYDVKM in the germline V gene. CDR3 residues: CASSLGGWAPGANVLTF. CDR3 DNA: TGTGCCAGCAGTTTAGGGGGGTGGGCTCCTGGGGCCAACGTCCTGACTTTC.

The chain's CDR3 is CASSYMVAGVPSSYNEQFF. The CDR3 bases are TGTGCCAGCAGTTACATGGTAGCGGGGGTACCGAGCTCCTACAATGAGCAGTTCTTC. The chain is built from TRBV6-2 or TRBV6-3 and TRBJ2-1, with 9 bases fitting TRBD2. The germline V gene encodes CDR1 MNHEY and CDR2 SVGEGT. J lost 0 bases, V lost 2 bases, and 11 bases had no gene match. This CDR3 region has 19 residues.

Only a few counts were recorded for this clonotype. This rearrangement joins TRBV20-1 to TRBJ2-7; D gene unclear. Trimming took off 0 bases at V and 4 bases at J, with 10 bases between the two ends. Germline V gene data show CDR1 as DFQATT and CDR2 as SNEGSKA (reference sequence). The CDR3 extends over 13 amino acids. The CDR3: CSAREDEEYEQYF. Written as DNA, the CDR3 is TGCAGTGCTAGAGAGGACGAGGAGTACGAGCAGTACTTC.

The chain combines TRBV20-1 with TRBJ1-3; D is perhaps TRBD1 (6 bases). CDR1 is DFQATT, CDR2 SNEGSKA, per germline (reference sequence). The CDR3 is 16 amino acids. V lost 0 bases to trimming and J lost 0 bases, with 12 bases between them. The CDR3 reads CSARDRGAHSGNTIYF. The CDR3 DNA is TGCAGTGCTAGAGACAGGGGAGCCCACTCTGGAAACACCATATATTTT.

The chain uses TRBV24-1 and TRBJ2-5; TRBD1 matches 7 bases. Per germline, CDR1 KGHDR and CDR2 SFDVKD. The CDR3 extends over 14 amino acids. With V trimmed by 4 bases and J by 4 bases, 5 bases remained unmatched. The CDR3 coding sequence is TGTGCCACCAGTGAAGGGGGCGCGGGAGAGACCCAGTACTTC. This encodes CATSEGGAGETQYF.

This clonotype has just a few counts. The V call is TRBV25-1, the J call TRBJ1-1, with 8 bases aligning to TRBD1. V shed 4 bases, J shed 6 bases, and the junction held 4 bases outside the gene matches. The CDR3 is made up of 13 amino acids. Germline-derived CDR1 and CDR2 are MGHDK and SYGVNS. The CDR3 DNA reads as TGTGCCAGCAGTGGACAGGGGCTGGCTGAAGCTTTCTTT. Residues: CASSGQGLAEAFF. Full variable domain (rest looked up from reference TRBV25-1 and TRBJ1-1): EADIYQTPRYLVIGTGKKITLECSQTMGHDKMYWYQQDPGMELHLIHYSYGVNSTEKGDLSSESTVSRIRTEHFPLTLESARPSHTSQYLCASSGQGLAEAFFGQGTRLTVV.